This TCR beta chain was profiled in a study of radiation and T cells in renal cell carcinoma. Study-level background: Nephrectomy followed 15 Gy stereotactic body radiation by 4 weeks. Overall study results and limits: In blood, top tumor clones expanded by 2 weeks, shrinking by 4.

For this clone: Its antigen remains unknown.

The V gene end was trimmed by 5 bases and the J gene end by 9 bases; junction bases not matched to a gene: 13. Germline CDR1 SGHAT, CDR2 FQNNGV. The CDR3 runs 15 residues. The time point: baseline pretreatment blood. Treatment indicated: 15 Gy SBRT to primary tumor, nephrectomy 4 weeks later. Blood was sampled at baseline, 2 weeks and 4 weeks after SBRT. The tumor was a clear cell renal cell carcinoma. Profiled with immunoSEQ multiplex PCR; TCRdb holds only in-frame clones, not every one. The sample yields 120,000 to 150,000 clones, about 87% seen once. The material was blood, obtained from a patient whose treatment included radiotherapy and nephrectomy. This clonotype was sampled from a woman in her 70s with renal cell carcinoma. The genes are TRBV11-2 and TRBJ2-1, with 7 positions matching TRBD2. CDR3 sequence: CASSHRGVSRTEQFF. CDR3 DNA: TGTGCCAGCAGCCACCGGGGGGTTAGTAGGACTGAGCAGTTCTTC.